Listed below are T cell receptor beta chains from one sample, sequenced in a study of cytomegalovirus exposure and HLA in healthy donors. TCRdb keeps only in-frame clones here, not all; method: immunoSEQ multiplex PCR. This table has 200,000 to 250,000 clones, approximately 79% appearing once. The sample taken for sequencing was PBMCs. The receptors come from a man over 45 in good health and CMV-seronegative. The CDR3 runs from the conserved cysteine through the conserved F or W. A D gene is named only where the DNA matches it firmly. Only part of the rows carry a size: once, few, many, or a class if the clone is expanded.

V gene: TRBV7-9
D gene: TRBD1
clone size: -
J gene: TRBJ2-2
CDR3 protein: CASRTDRGNTGELFF
CDR3 DNA: TGTGCCAGCAGAACCGACAGGGGGAACACCGGGGAGCTGTTTTTT

V gene: TRBV2
D gene: -
clone size: -
J gene: TRBJ2-7
CDR3 protein: CASSEVRRESYEQYF
CDR3 DNA: TGTGCCAGCAGTGAGGTGCGGCGGGAATCCTACGAGCAGTACTTC

V gene: TRBV19
D gene: -
clone size: -
J gene: TRBJ1-5
CDR3 protein: CASSISGGTYSNQPQHF
CDR3 DNA: TGTGCCAGTAGTATCTCTGGCGGCACCTATAGCAATCAGCCCCAGCATTTT

V gene: TRBV7-2
D gene: -
clone size: -
J gene: TRBJ2-5
CDR3 protein: CASSFQGSQETQYF
CDR3 DNA: TGTGCCAGCAGCTTCCAGGGGTCGCAAGAGACCCAGTACTTC

V gene: TRBV6-5
D gene: -
clone size: -
J gene: TRBJ2-2
CDR3 protein: CASRARQNTGELFF
CDR3 DNA: TGTGCCAGCAGGGCGAGACAGAACACCGGGGAGCTGTTTTTT

V gene: TRBV10-2
D gene: -
clone size: -
J gene: TRBJ2-1
CDR3 protein: CASSEGRGSGFTYNEQFF
CDR3 DNA: TGCGCCAGCAGTGAAGGTCGTGGGAGCGGTTTTACCTACAATGAGCAGTTCTTC

V gene: TRBV30
D gene: TRBD1
clone size: -
J gene: TRBJ1-6
CDR3 protein: CACLGQSNSPLHF
CDR3 DNA: TGTGCCTGTTTGGGACAGTCTAATTCACCCCTCCACTTT

V gene: TRBV27
D gene: TRBD2
clone size: once
J gene: TRBJ2-1
CDR3 protein: CASSITGGTSGYNEQFF
CDR3 DNA: TGTGCCAGCAGTATTACTGGAGGGACTAGCGGCTACAATGAGCAGTTCTTC

V gene: TRBV5-1
D gene: TRBD1
clone size: -
J gene: TRBJ2-3
CDR3 protein: CASSLDGTGSVDTQYF
CDR3 DNA: TGCGCCAGCAGCTTGGACGGGACAGGGTCGGTAGATACGCAGTATTTT

V gene: TRBV25-1
D gene: TRBD1
clone size: -
J gene: TRBJ1-4
CDR3 protein: CASSESRGQGEKLFF
CDR3 DNA: TGTGCCAGCAGTGAAAGTAGGGGACAGGGGGAAAAACTGTTTTTT

V gene: TRBV5-1
D gene: TRBD2
clone size: -
J gene: TRBJ2-3
CDR3 protein: CASSLDHSGPTDTQYF
CDR3 DNA: TGCGCCAGCAGCTTGGATCATAGCGGGCCCACAGATACGCAGTATTTT